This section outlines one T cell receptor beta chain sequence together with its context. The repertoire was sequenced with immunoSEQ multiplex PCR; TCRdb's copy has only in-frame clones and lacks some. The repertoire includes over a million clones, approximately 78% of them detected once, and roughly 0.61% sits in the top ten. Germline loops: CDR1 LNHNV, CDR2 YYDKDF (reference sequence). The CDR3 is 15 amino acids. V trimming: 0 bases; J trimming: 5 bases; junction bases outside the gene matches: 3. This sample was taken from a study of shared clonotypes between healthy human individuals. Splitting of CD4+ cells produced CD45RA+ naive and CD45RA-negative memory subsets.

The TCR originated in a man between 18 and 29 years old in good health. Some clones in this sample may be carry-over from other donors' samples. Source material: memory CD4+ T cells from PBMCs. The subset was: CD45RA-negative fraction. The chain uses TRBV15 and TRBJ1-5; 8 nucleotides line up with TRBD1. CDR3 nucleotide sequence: TGTGCCACCAGCAGAGACGGGACAGGATATCAGCCCCAGCATTTT. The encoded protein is CATSRDGTGYQPQHF.